Each of the 29 T cell receptor beta chains below was sequenced from the same sample in a study of CD8+ T cells in alopecia areata. The treatment was: oral pan-JAK inhibitor, 5-10 mg twice daily. cDNA prepared by RNA extraction and subsequent reverse transcription served as the template for sequencing. Libraries were prepared by immunoSEQ multiplex PCR; TCRdb keeps only in-frame clonotypes and omits some of them. The sample lists about 190,000 clones; about 65% were seen once. The material sequenced was CD4+ T cells sorted from blood, taken around week 50, from a patient treated with tofacitinib. The source is a human donor with alopecia areata.

This clone was observed a handful of times. The genes are TRBV30 and TRBJ1-2; TRBD1 aligns across 8 bases. The V gene end was trimmed by 0 bases and the J gene end by 7 bases; junction bases not matched to a gene: 4. The CDR3 extends over 13 amino acids. Looked up from germline, CDR1 is GTSNPN and CDR2 is SVGIG (reference sequence). CDR3 loop: CAWSVQGAGGYTF. The DNA for the CDR3 is TGTGCCTGGAGTGTCCAGGGGGCTGGTGGCTACACCTTC.

The chain has TRBV9 and TRBJ2-1; 10 nucleotides align to TRBD2. The CDR3 consists of 13 residues. The germline CDR1 and CDR2 sequences are SGDLS and YYNGEE. With 0 bases clipped from V and 9 bases from J, the junction kept 0 bases outside the gene matches. CDR3 nucleotides: TGTGCCAGCAGCGTAGGGACTAGCGGTGAGCAGTTCTTC. As protein: CASSVGTSGEQFF.

The chain links TRBV29-1 to TRBJ1-1; possible D gene TRBD1, 6 bases. Trimming removed 7 bases at V and 3 bases at J, with 15 bases between. The CDR3 has 13 residues. Germline V gene lookup returns CDR1 SQVTM and CDR2 ANQGSEA. The CDR3 reads CSGLTGSDTEAFF. In nucleotides, the CDR3 is TGCAGCGGGTTGACAGGATCGGACACTGAAGCTTTCTTT. Together with reference TRBV29-1 and TRBJ1-1, the CDR3 gives the full variable domain: SAVISQKPSRDICQRGTSLTIQCQVDSQVTMMFWYRQQPGQSLTLIATANQGSEATYESGFVIDKFPISRPNLTFSTLTVSNMSPEDSSIYLCSGLTGSDTEAFFGQGTRLTVV.

The chain employs TRBV2 and TRBJ1-2, with no clear D. Trimming took off 7 bases at V and 7 bases at J, with 19 bases between the two ends. The V gene's germline CDR1 is SNHLY and CDR2 FYNNEI. The CDR3 totals 14 residues. This chain's CDR3 is CASMPVRSIAGYTF. The CDR3 DNA is TGTGCCAGCATGCCAGTTCGAAGCATCGCTGGCTACACCTTC.

In its sample, this clone was seen once. The chain has TRBV30 and TRBJ1-5; the D gene is possibly TRBD1 (5 bases). The CDR3 loop spans 13 amino acids. Germline V lookup: CDR1 GTSNPN, CDR2 SVGIG (reference sequence). V gave up 4 bases and J gave up 2 bases, with 9 bases separating them. CDR3 in amino acids: CAWKKQGNQPQHF. In nucleotides, the CDR3 is TGTGCCTGGAAGAAACAGGGCAATCAGCCCCAGCATTTT.

The chain joins TRBV2 to TRBJ1-1; D not resolved. Trimming shortened V by 5 bases and J by 1 base, and 5 bases separated the two germline ends. Germline loops: CDR1 SNHLY, CDR2 FYNNEI. The CDR3 sequence is 12 residues long. The CDR3 loop reads CASSRENTEAFF. The CDR3 DNA reads as TGTGCCAGCAGTAGGGAGAACACTGAAGCTTTCTTT.

V usage is TRBV15 and J usage is TRBJ1-2; 8 bases match TRBD1. The CDR3 is 16 residues long. CDR1 and CDR2 from the germline V gene are LNHNV and YYDKDF (reference sequence). V lost 5 bases, J lost 7 bases, and 15 bases stayed unmatched. CDR3 protein: CATSPQRQGAAAGYTF. Written as DNA, the CDR3 is TGTGCCACCAGCCCCCAACGTCAGGGGGCGGCGGCTGGCTACACCTTC.

This chain uses TRBV6-6 with TRBJ1-5; D gene uncertain. This CDR3 is 15 amino acids long. Trimming shortened V by 2 bases and J by 3 bases, and 11 bases separated the two germline ends. The germline V gene encodes CDR1 MNHNY and CDR2 SVGAGI (reference sequence). The chain's CDR3 is CASSYGERINQPQHF. The CDR3 DNA sequence: TGTGCCAGCAGTTACGGGGAAAGAATCAATCAGCCCCAGCATTTT.

The rearrangement links TRBV7-2 to TRBJ2-1; D unresolved. The CDR3 is 14 amino acids. Germline-derived CDR1 and CDR2 are SGHTA and FQGNSA. The V gene lost 7 bases and the J gene lost 7 bases, with 17 bases spanning the gap. The DNA for the CDR3 is TGTGCCAGCACCCCCATTGGGTTTGGAAATGAGCAGTTCTTC. Translated: CASTPIGFGNEQFF.

This clone has just one count. The rearrangement links TRBV9 to TRBJ1-2, with D unclear. Trimming pared 0 bases from V and 4 bases from J, leaving 13 bases between. In germline, CDR1 is SGDLS, CDR2 YYNGEE. The CDR3 consists of 15 residues. This CDR3 is CASSVDRGKAYGYTF. The CDR3 DNA sequence: TGTGCCAGCAGCGTAGATCGGGGAAAGGCCTATGGCTACACCTTC. Based on the CDR3 plus reference TRBV9 and TRBJ1-2, the full variable domain is DSGVTQTPKHLITATGQRVTLRCSPRSGDLSVYWYQQSLDQGLQFLIQYYNGEERAKGNILERFSAQQFPDLHSELNLSSLELGDSALYFCASSVDRGKAYGYTFGSGTRLTVV.

The chain uses TRBV14 and TRBJ1-1; maybe TRBD1 (6 bases). CDR3 length: 15 amino acids. Germline V gives CDR1 SGHDN, CDR2 FVKESK. Deletions cut 3 bases from V and 5 bases from J, with 16 bases between. The CDR3 DNA reads TGTGCCAGCAGCCACGGACAGCCCGGGAGGACTGAAGCTTTCTTT. Its protein is CASSHGQPGRTEAFF.

V is TRBV7-2 and J is TRBJ1-6; D not resolved. The CDR3 is 14 residues long. Trimming cost V 4 bases and J 6 bases, with 10 bases left between them. Per germline, CDR1 SGHTA and CDR2 FQGNSA. CDR3 loop: CASSSPIRNSPLHF. CDR3 nucleotides: TGTGCCAGCAGCTCCCCGATACGTAATTCACCCCTCCACTTT.

The chain recombines TRBV27 with TRBJ2-7; D gene ambiguous. This CDR3 has 15 residues. Between the trimmed V and J ends, which lost 4 bases and 6 bases, there was a span of 19 bases. The germline gives CDR1 MNHEY, CDR2 SMNVEV (reference sequence). The CDR3 nucleotides read TGTGCCAGCAGTTATAAGGTACCTGTTTCATCCGAGCAGTACTTC. Its protein is CASSYKVPVSSEQYF.

This chain connects TRBV29-1 to TRBJ2-4, with TRBD1 as a possible D gene (5 bases). V gave up 5 bases and J gave up 6 bases, with 14 bases separating them. The length of the CDR3 is 13 residues. Germline V gene lookup returns CDR1 SQVTM and CDR2 ANQGSEA. The chain's CDR3 is CSVFPPDRNIQYF. Here the CDR3 DNA reads TGCAGCGTTTTTCCGCCTGACAGAAACATTCAGTACTTC.

The genes are TRBV2 and TRBJ2-3; 8 bases map to TRBD1. The CDR3 runs to 16 residues. Unmatched junction bases numbered 12, after V lost 6 bases and J lost 4 bases. Germline CDR1 and CDR2: SNHLY and FYNNEI. The CDR3 is CASSPGQGWSADTQYF. CDR3 bases: TGTGCCAGCAGCCCCGGACAGGGATGGTCCGCAGATACGCAGTATTTT.

The V and J genes are TRBV18 and TRBJ2-7, with D perhaps assigned TRBD1 or TRBD2 (6 bases each). In germline, CDR1 is KGHSH, CDR2 LQKENI. Trimming removed 4 bases at V and 2 bases at J, with 15 bases between. CDR3 length equals 15 residues. As DNA, the CDR3 is TGTGCCAGCTCACTCGCTGAGGGGGGCCCCTACGAGCAGTACTTC. Protein sequence: CASSLAEGGPYEQYF.

The chain is built from TRBV29-1 and TRBJ1-1; D gene ambiguous. The CDR3 is 10 residues long. Germline lookup yields CDR1 SQVTM and CDR2 ANQGSEA. The V and J ends lost 4 bases and 14 bases respectively, with 14 bases between them. CDR3 protein: CSVAVGGSFF. In nucleotides, the CDR3 is TGCAGCGTTGCTGTGGGAGGATCGTTCTTT.

The J gene is TRBJ2-7, the V gene TRBV15; TRBD2 is a possible D gene (5 bases). The CDR3 spans 16 residues. Germline loops: CDR1 LNHNV, CDR2 YYDKDF (reference sequence). The V end was cut by 0 bases, the J end by 2 bases, with 14 bases between. This chain's CDR3 is CATSREEAGRPYEQYF. CDR3 bases: TGTGCCACCAGCAGAGAGGAGGCGGGCCGGCCCTACGAGCAGTACTTC.

The V and J genes are TRBV12-5 and TRBJ2-4, with D possibly matching TRBD1 (6 bases). The germline V and J ends were trimmed by 6 bases and 3 bases, with 9 bases remaining between them. Looked up from germline, CDR1 is LGHNT and CDR2 is FRNRAP. The CDR3 is made up of 13 amino acids. The CDR3 loop is CASGRDIKNIQYF. CDR3 DNA sequence: TGTGCTAGTGGACGGGACATCAAAAACATTCAGTACTTC.

This clone was seen more than once but under ten times. Other DNA sequences from this sample encode an identical CDR3 as well. The chain couples TRBV30 to TRBJ1-2, with a tentative D call TRBD1 (6 bases). V was pared by 2 bases and J by 8 bases, with 9 bases between. The CDR3 contains 11 residues. The V gene's germline CDR1 is GTSNPN and CDR2 SVGIG (reference sequence). The CDR3 bases are TGTGCCTGGAGTACTGGGGGCGGCTACACCTTC. It codes for CAWSTGGGYTF.

CDR3 nucleotides: TGTGCCAGCAGAAGCAGGGGGGACTATGGCTACACCTTC. This codes for CASRSRGDYGYTF. The chain employs TRBV6-5 and TRBJ1-2, with 7 bases lining up with TRBD1. The J segment lost 3 bases and the V segment lost 6 bases, leaving 4 bases of the junction unmatched. This CDR3 region has 13 residues. Germline CDR1 MNHEY, CDR2 SVGAGI.

The rearrangement uses TRBV29-1 and TRBJ2-7, with TRBD1 as a possible D gene (5 bases). CDR1 is SQVTM, CDR2 ANQGSEA, per germline. The CDR3 has 11 amino acids. The germline V and J ends were trimmed by 4 bases and 2 bases, with 6 bases remaining between them. Written as DNA, the CDR3 is TGCAGCGTTGTAGGGGCCTACGAGCAGTACTTC. Its translation: CSVVGAYEQYF.

There are a few counts of this clone. The V and J genes are TRBV7-8 and TRBJ1-3; D unresolved. V was shortened by 2 bases and J by 2 bases, with 10 bases between the two germline ends. The germline gives CDR1 SGHVS, CDR2 FQNEAQ. The CDR3 consists of 15 residues. In nucleotides, the CDR3 is TGTGCCAGCAGCTTAACACCCGGGACTGGAAACACCATATATTTT. Amino acid sequence: CASSLTPGTGNTIYF. The complete variable domain, with remaining parts taken from reference TRBV7-8 and TRBJ1-3, reads GAGVSQSPRYKVAKRGQDVALRCDPISGHVSLFWYQQALGQGPEFLTYFQNEAQLDKSGLPSDRFFAERPEGSVSTLKIQRTQQEDSAVYLCASSLTPGTGNTIYFGEGSWLTVV.

This clone showed up just a few times. V and J are TRBV7-2 and TRBJ1-5; TRBD1 aligns across 7 bases. V dropped 6 bases and J dropped 6; count of bases not matched to a gene: 5. The CDR3 runs to 13 residues. Germline V CDR1 and CDR2: SGHTA, FQGNSA. As DNA, the CDR3 is TGTGCCAGCAGTTACAGGGGTAGTCAGCCCCAGCATTTT. It encodes CASSYRGSQPQHF.

The J gene is TRBJ1-5, the V gene TRBV18; 8 positions agree with TRBD1. CDR1 is KGHSH and CDR2 is LQKENI in the germline V gene. The J segment lost 2 bases and the V segment lost 4 bases, leaving 1 base of the junction unmatched. The CDR3 loop spans 14 amino acids. CDR3 DNA: TGTGCCAGCTCACTGGGACAGGGCAATCAGCCCCAGCATTTT. It yields the protein CASSLGQGNQPQHF.

Many counts were recorded for this clone. This rearrangement joins TRBV6-1 to TRBJ2-1; 7 nucleotides agree with TRBD2. V was clipped by 2 bases and J by 2 bases; unmatched bases: 6. Germline values: CDR1 MNHNS, CDR2 SASEGT. The CDR3 has 16 amino acids. The chain's CDR3 is CASSERGGGTYNEQFF. For the CDR3, the DNA is TGTGCCAGCAGTGAAAGAGGCGGGGGAACCTACAATGAGCAGTTCTTC.

The CDR3 is CASSYSGNYNEQFF. CDR3 nucleotide sequence: TGTGCCAGCAGTTACTCGGGTAATTACAATGAGCAGTTCTTC. The chain links TRBV6-5 to TRBJ2-1; unclear D gene. V gave up 0 bases and J gave up 4 bases, with 7 bases separating them. CDR1 is MNHEY and CDR2 is SVGAGI in the germline V gene. This CDR3 is 14 amino acids long.

The V and J genes are TRBV18 and TRBJ2-1; maybe TRBD2 (5 bases). Germline CDR1 and CDR2: KGHSH and LQKENI. This CDR3 comprises 14 residues. V was pared by 2 bases and J by 6 bases, with 11 bases between. The CDR3 bases are TGTGCCAGCTCACCAGAGGGCTGGTCCAATGAGCAGTTCTTC. Its protein product is CASSPEGWSNEQFF.

This clone was observed once. The chain has TRBV30 and TRBJ1-2; D may be TRBD1 (5 bases). CDR3 length: 12 residues. Looked up from germline, CDR1 is GTSNPN and CDR2 is SVGIG (reference sequence). Trimming left V 4 bases short and J 2 bases short, with 8 bases between. The chain's CDR3 is CAWTGLNYGYTF. The CDR3 DNA sequence: TGTGCCTGGACGGGACTAAACTATGGCTACACCTTC.